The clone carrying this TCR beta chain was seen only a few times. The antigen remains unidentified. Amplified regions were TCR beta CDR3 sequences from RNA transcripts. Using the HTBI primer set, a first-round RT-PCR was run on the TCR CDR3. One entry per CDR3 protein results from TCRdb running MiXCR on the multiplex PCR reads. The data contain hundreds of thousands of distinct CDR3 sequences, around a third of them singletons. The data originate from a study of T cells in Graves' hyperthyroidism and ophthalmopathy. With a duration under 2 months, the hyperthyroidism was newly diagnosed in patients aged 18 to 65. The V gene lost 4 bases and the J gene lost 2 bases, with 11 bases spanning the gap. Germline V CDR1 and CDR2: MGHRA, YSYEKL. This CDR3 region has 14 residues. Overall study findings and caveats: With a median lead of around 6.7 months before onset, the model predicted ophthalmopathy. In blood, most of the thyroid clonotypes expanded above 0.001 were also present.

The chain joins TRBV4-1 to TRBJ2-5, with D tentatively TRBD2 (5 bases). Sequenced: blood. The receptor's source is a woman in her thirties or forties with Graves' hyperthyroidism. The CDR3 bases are TGCGCCAGCAGCCTGACCGGGAAACAAGAGACCCAGTACTTC. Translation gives CASSLTGKQETQYF.